Following are 16 T cell receptor beta chains from one sample sequenced in a study of response to subunit inactivated influenza vaccine. In TCRdb, the RT-PCR reads were re-called with MiXCR into one record per CDR3 protein. This sample has 500,000 to 600,000 distinct CDR3 sequences, with approximately 17% found just once. Sequences were derived from CD4+ T cells sorted from PBMCs, sampled roughly 24 months after vaccination. The receptors were gathered from a man aged 50-75 years who received an inactivated influenza vaccine.

The V and J genes are TRBV3-1 and TRBJ1-2; weak D call: TRBD1 (6 bases). The CDR3 covers 15 residues. Germline lookup yields CDR1 LGHDT and CDR2 YNNKEL (reference sequence). Trimming pared 1 base from V and 5 bases from J, leaving 14 bases between. In DNA, the CDR3 is TGTGCCAGCAGCCAAGGCGGACAGATACCTTATGGCTACACCTTC. Amino acids: CASSQGGQIPYGYTF.

This clonotype came up many times. The chain employs TRBV27 and TRBJ2-6; D is perhaps TRBD1 or TRBD2 (6 bases each). The germline V gene has CDR1 MNHEY and CDR2 SMNVEV (reference sequence). The CDR3 consists of 16 residues. Trimming removed 10 bases from V and 4 bases from J, with 20 bases in between. The CDR3 is CATRRGTVSGANVLTF. The CDR3, as DNA: TGTGCCACCCGGAGGGGGACGGTCTCGGGGGCCAACGTCCTGACTTTC.

The chain has TRBV20-1 and TRBJ1-1; unclear D gene. The V and J ends lost 3 bases and 1 base respectively, with 18 bases between them. CDR3 length: 16 residues. Per the germline V gene, CDR1 is DFQATT and CDR2 is SNEGSKA (reference sequence). Written as DNA, the CDR3 is TGCAGTGCTAGGCCTGAGGCTAGGAGAGCGAACACTGAAGCTTTCTTT. Protein product: CSARPEARRANTEAFF.

The V call is TRBV9, the J call TRBJ2-4; TRBD1 matches at 7 bases. Germline V lookup: CDR1 SGDLS, CDR2 YYNGEE. The trim removed 4 bases at V and 7 bases at J, leaving 14 bases unmatched. The CDR3 sequence is 16 residues long. The CDR3 DNA reads as TGTGCCAGCAGCAAGGGACAGACAATTAGGGGGAACATTCAGTACTTC. It encodes CASSKGQTIRGNIQYF.

The chain has TRBV28 and TRBJ1-4; D is possibly TRBD1 (5 bases). CDR3 length: 12 amino acids. Trimming left V 6 bases short and J 12 bases short, with 14 bases between. Germline CDR1 reads MDHEN; CDR2 reads SYDVKM. The CDR3 coding sequence is TGTGCCAGCAGGGGGCAATCAGAGGAACTGTTTTTT. It yields the protein CASRGQSEELFF.

The chain joins TRBV28 to TRBJ1-1; tentatively, D is TRBD1 (5 bases). V dropped 2 bases and J dropped 3 bases, with 10 bases sitting between them. Germline values: CDR1 MDHEN, CDR2 SYDVKM. This CDR3 has 14 residues. The CDR3 DNA is TGTGCCAGCAGTTTAGGACAACCTTACACTGAAGCTTTCTTT. This translates into CASSLGQPYTEAFF.

This clonotype was seen a handful of times. The chain recombines TRBV5-1 with TRBJ1-6, with a tentative D call TRBD1 (6 bases). Per germline, CDR1 SGHRS and CDR2 YFSETQ. The CDR3 contains 13 residues. V was shortened by 5 bases and J by 8 bases, with 11 bases between the two germline ends. CDR3 nucleotide sequence: TGCGCCAGCAGAGGGGACATAGATTCACCCCTCCACTTT. This encodes CASRGDIDSPLHF.

V usage is TRBV20-1 and J usage is TRBJ2-1; 9 bases match TRBD2. CDR1 DFQATT and CDR2 SNEGSKA come from the germline V gene (reference sequence). The CDR3 runs to 16 residues. Trimming at V came to 0 bases and at J to 10 bases, leaving 13 bases not matched to a gene. The CDR3 reads CSARERGGRAMKEQFF. DNA for the CDR3: TGCAGTGCTAGAGAACGGGGCGGGAGGGCCATGAAGGAGCAGTTCTTC.

The V and J genes are TRBV20-1 and TRBJ2-1; 10 nucleotides line up with TRBD2. Trimming cost V 6 bases and J 4 bases; bases outside gene matches: 9. Germline V gives CDR1 DFQATT, CDR2 SNEGSKA (reference sequence). The CDR3 is 15 amino acids. For the CDR3, the DNA is TGCAGTGCGAACCTAGCGGGGGTCTCTTACAATGAGCAGTTCTTC. The encoded protein is CSANLAGVSYNEQFF.

This clonotype was detected only a few times. This sequence joins TRBV21-1 and TRBJ1-4. TRBV21-1 is reported as a pseudogene. The CDR3 length is 16 residues. DNA for the CDR3: TGTGCCAGCAGCAAAGCGCCACAGGCGACTAATGAAAAACTGTTTTTT. Translated: CASSKAPQATNEKLFF.

The chain has TRBV9 and TRBJ2-7; D unresolved. This CDR3 contains 13 residues. Germline V CDR1 and CDR2: SGDLS, YYNGEE. V was clipped by 0 bases and J by 7 bases, with 11 bases between them. CDR3 nucleotide sequence: TGTGCCAGCAGCGTAGGCACCCGGACGGAGCAGTACTTC. Translation: CASSVGTRTEQYF.

The CDR3 nucleotides read TGTGCCAGCAGCTTAGATCCTACACAAGAAAATGAGCAGTTCTTC. Translated: CASSLDPTQENEQFF. The V gene is TRBV11-3, the J gene TRBJ2-1; D remains unclear. Germline lookup yields CDR1 SGHNT and CDR2 YENEEA. The CDR3 loop spans 15 amino acids. V was cut by 0 bases and J by 7 bases, with 13 bases left in between.

The chain has TRBV12-3 or TRBV12-4 and TRBJ1-2; 9 nucleotides line up with TRBD1. The CDR3 contains 14 residues. After removal of 8 bases from V and 8 bases from J, the junction contained 12 bases not matched to a gene. CDR3 DNA sequence: TGTGCCAGCGTCTTACAGGGGGCAAGGGGAGGCTACACCTTC. Translated: CASVLQGARGGYTF.

In its sample, this clonotype was seen a few times. The chain uses TRBV12-3 or TRBV12-4 and TRBJ2-3; the D gene is possibly TRBD2 (5 bases). CDR3 size: 11 residues. Trimming pared 4 bases from V and 10 bases from J, leaving 9 bases between. This CDR3 is CASSSGLAQYF. Here the CDR3 DNA reads TGTGCCAGCAGTTCGGGGTTGGCGCAGTATTTT.

The genes are TRBV2 and TRBJ2-3; TRBD1 matches 10 bases. The CDR3 has 16 residues. Per the germline V gene, CDR1 is SNHLY and CDR2 is FYNNEI. V trimming: 4 bases; J trimming: 0 bases; junction bases outside the gene matches: 4. The CDR3 bases are TGTGCCAGCAGTGGGTTGGGACAGGGGAGCACAGATACGCAGTATTTT. It specifies CASSGLGQGSTDTQYF.

The CDR3 spells CSVPRQDGYTF. Here the CDR3 DNA reads TGCAGCGTTCCCCGACAGGATGGCTACACCTTC. This sequence joins TRBV29-1 and TRBJ1-2, with D maybe TRBD1 (6 bases). Germline assignment: CDR1 SQVTM and CDR2 ANQGSEA. The CDR3 is made up of 11 amino acids. V lost 5 bases and J lost 6, with 10 bases in between. The variable domain in full, with the rest retrieved from reference TRBV29-1 and TRBJ1-2, is SAVISQKPSRDICQRGTSLTIQCQVDSQVTMMFWYRQQPGQSLTLIATANQGSEATYESGFVIDKFPISRPNLTFSTLTVSNMSPEDSSIYLCSVPRQDGYTFGSGTRLTVV.